The source of this TCR beta chain is a study of blood T cells in healthy people across ages. The V and J ends lost 3 bases and 4 bases respectively, with 13 bases between them. The CDR3 loop spans 14 amino acids. The germline CDR1 and CDR2 sequences are SGHRS and YFSETQ. The amount of total RNA extracted per sample was at least 6 micrograms. Sample-barcoded 5' priming and a J-beta primer mix drove a second PCR of about 7 to 11 cycles. Every molecule of cDNA carried a tag from a template-switch adaptor with 12 random nucleotides. Each single sample gave us at least 2.5 million CDR3-containing paired-end reads. Using its own MiXCR run on the 5' RACE reads, TCRdb lists one record per CDR3 protein. In the table there are hundreds of thousands of distinct CDR3 sequences, approximately 52% of which are singletons. This clonotype turned up a few times.

The source material was blood. The J gene is TRBJ1-1, the V gene TRBV5-1, with TRBD1 as a possible D gene (6 bases). The TCR was taken from a woman older than 75 in good health. CDR3 in amino acids: CASSSYREGTEAFF. Written as DNA, the CDR3 is TGCGCCAGCAGCTCTTACAGGGAGGGCACTGAAGCTTTCTTT.